This T cell receptor (beta chain) comes out of a study of cytomegalovirus exposure and HLA in healthy donors. Study overall: The 120 or so validation repertoires used the same platform as the 666 first-cohort repertoires, a later analysis reported. Whole-study results and caveats: Some public TCRs appeared in many individuals, while most sequences were rare.

The donors were members of the 120-subject validation cohort (separate from the 666-subject first cohort). Assay used: immunoSEQ multiplex PCR; TCRdb lists only in-frame clones, some missing. Of about 120,000 clones detected, 80% to 90% appear once; the ten largest clones hold under 2%. This clone was counted once. Its antigen remains unidentified. Trimming took 9 bases from V and 5 from J; bases not matched to a gene: 19. Per germline, CDR1 LNHDA and CDR2 SQIVND (reference sequence). CDR3 size: 18 residues. Source material: PBMCs. The chain is built from TRBV19 and TRBJ1-1, with 12 bases that match TRBD1. The receptor comes from a woman between 18 and 30 years old in good health and CMV-seronegative. The CDR3 loop reads CASWGRDRGLKGRTEAFF. The CDR3 DNA sequence: TGTGCCAGCTGGGGCCGGGACAGGGGGCTTAAAGGGAGGACTGAAGCTTTCTTT.